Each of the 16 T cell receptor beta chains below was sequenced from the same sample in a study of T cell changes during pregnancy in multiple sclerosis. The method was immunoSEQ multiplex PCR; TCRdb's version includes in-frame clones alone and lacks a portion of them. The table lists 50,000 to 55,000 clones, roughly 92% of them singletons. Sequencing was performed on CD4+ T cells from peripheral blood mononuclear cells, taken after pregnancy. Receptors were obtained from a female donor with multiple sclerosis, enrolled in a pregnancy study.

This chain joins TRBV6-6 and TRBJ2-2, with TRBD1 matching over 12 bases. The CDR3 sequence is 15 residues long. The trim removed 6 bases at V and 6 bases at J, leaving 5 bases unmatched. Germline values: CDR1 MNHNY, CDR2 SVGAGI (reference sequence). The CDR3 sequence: CASRRDRGLSGELFF. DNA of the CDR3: TGTGCCAGCAGGCGGGACAGGGGGCTCTCCGGGGAGCTGTTTTTT.

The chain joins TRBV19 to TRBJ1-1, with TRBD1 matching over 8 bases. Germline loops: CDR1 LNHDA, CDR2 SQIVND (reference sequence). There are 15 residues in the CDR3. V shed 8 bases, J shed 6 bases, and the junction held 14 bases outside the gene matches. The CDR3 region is CASRKDAGQASEAFF. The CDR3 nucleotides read TGTGCCAGTCGAAAAGACGCGGGACAGGCCTCTGAAGCTTTCTTT.

The CDR3 DNA is TGCGCCAGCAGCTCTACATCACAGGGGAGTCAATTGAATGAGCAGTTCTTC. It codes for CASSSTSQGSQLNEQFF. The chain uses TRBV5-1 and TRBJ2-1; 7 positions match TRBD1. Trimming took 3 bases from V and 7 from J; bases not matched to a gene: 16. The CDR3 loop spans 17 amino acids. Germline V CDR1 and CDR2: SGHRS, YFSETQ.

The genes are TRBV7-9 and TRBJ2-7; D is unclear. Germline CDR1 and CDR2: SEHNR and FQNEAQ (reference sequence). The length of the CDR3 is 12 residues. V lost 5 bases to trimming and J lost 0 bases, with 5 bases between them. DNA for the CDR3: TGTGCCAGCAGCCCCTCCTCCTACGAGCAGTACTTC. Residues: CASSPSSYEQYF.

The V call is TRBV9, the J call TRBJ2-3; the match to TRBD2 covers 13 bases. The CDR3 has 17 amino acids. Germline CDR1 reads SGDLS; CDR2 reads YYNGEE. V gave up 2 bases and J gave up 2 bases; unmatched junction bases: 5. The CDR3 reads CASSVQTSGRLTDTQYF. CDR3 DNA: TGTGCCAGCAGCGTCCAGACTAGCGGGAGGCTCACAGATACGCAGTATTTT. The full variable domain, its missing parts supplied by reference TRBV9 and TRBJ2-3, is DSGVTQTPKHLITATGQRVTLRCSPRSGDLSVYWYQQSLDQGLQFLIQYYNGEERAKGNILERFSAQQFPDLHSELNLSSLELGDSALYFCASSVQTSGRLTDTQYFGPGTRLTVL.

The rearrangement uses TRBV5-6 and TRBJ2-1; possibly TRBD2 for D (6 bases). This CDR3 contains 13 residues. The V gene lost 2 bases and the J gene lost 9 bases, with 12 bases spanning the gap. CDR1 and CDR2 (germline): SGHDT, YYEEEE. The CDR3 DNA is TGTGCCAGCAGCTTAATCGGGAGAGTTGAGCAGTTCTTC. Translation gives CASSLIGRVEQFF.

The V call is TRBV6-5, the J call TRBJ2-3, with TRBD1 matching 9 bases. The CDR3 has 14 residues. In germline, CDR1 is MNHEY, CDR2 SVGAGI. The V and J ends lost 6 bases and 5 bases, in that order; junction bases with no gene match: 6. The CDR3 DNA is TGTGCCAGCAGCGCGGGACAGGGCCAAGATACGCAGTATTTT. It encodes CASSAGQGQDTQYF.

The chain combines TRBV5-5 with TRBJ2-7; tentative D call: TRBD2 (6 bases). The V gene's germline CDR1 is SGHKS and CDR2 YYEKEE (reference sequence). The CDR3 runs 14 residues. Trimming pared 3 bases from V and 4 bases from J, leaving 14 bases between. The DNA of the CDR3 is TGTGCCAGCAGCTCGATCACTAGCTGGTACGAGCAGTACTTC. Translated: CASSSITSWYEQYF.

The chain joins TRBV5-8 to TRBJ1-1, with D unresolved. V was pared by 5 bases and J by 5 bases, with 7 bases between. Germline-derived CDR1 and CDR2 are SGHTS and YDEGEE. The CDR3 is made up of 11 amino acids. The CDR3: CASRVRTEAFF. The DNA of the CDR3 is TGTGCCAGCAGAGTGCGGACTGAAGCTTTCTTT.

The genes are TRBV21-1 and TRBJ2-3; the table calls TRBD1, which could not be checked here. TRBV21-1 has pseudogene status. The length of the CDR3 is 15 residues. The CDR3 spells CASSNGQDGTDTQYF. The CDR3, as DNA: TGTGCCAGCAGCAACGGACAGGATGGCACAGATACGCAGTATTTT.

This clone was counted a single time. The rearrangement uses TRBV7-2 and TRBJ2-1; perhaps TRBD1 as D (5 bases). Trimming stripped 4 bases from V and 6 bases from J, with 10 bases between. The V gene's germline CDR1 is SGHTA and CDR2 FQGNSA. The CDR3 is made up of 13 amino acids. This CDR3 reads CASSSQRGNEQFF. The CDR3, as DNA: TGTGCCAGCAGCTCCCAAAGGGGCAATGAGCAGTTCTTC.

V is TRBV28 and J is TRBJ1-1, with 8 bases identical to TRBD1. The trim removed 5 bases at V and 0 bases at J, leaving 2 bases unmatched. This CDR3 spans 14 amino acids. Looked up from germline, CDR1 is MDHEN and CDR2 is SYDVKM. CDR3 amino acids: CASSRTGMNTEAFF. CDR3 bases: TGTGCCAGCAGTCGGACAGGGATGAACACTGAAGCTTTCTTT.

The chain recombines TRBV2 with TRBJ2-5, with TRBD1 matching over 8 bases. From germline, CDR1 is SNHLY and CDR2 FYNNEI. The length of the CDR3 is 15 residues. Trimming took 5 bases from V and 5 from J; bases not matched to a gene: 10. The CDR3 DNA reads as TGTGCCAGCAGTATGCCCGGACAGGGTTGGGAGACCCAGTACTTC. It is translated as CASSMPGQGWETQYF.

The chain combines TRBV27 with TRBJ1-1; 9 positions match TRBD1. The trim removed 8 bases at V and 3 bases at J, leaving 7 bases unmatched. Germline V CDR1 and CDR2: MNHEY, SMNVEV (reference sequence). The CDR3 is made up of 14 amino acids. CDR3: CASSAGTGYTEAFF. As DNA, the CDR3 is TGTGCCAGCTCCGCAGGGACAGGGTACACTGAAGCTTTCTTT.

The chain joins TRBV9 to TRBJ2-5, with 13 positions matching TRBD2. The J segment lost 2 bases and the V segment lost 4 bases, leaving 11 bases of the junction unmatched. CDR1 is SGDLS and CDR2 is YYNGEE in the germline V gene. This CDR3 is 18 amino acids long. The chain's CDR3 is CASSFRGGLAGRQETQYF. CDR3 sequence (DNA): TGTGCCAGCAGCTTCCGAGGGGGACTAGCGGGAAGACAAGAGACCCAGTACTTC.

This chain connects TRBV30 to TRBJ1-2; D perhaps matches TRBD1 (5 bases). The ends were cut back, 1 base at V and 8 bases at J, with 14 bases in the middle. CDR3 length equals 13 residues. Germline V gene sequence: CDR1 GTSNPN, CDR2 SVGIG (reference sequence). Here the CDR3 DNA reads TGTGCCTGGAGTGAAGGTGGGGCGAGGGGCTACACCTTC. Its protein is CAWSEGGARGYTF.